This T cell receptor beta chain is drawn from a study of shared clonotypes between healthy human individuals. CD45RO-negative, CCR7-positively selected cells formed the naive CD8 fraction, excluding terminally differentiated effector memory CD45RA+ cells. The CDR3 sequence is 15 residues long. Trimming pared 1 base from V and 2 bases from J, leaving 12 bases between. The V gene's germline CDR1 is SQVTM and CDR2 ANQGSEA. Libraries were prepared by immunoSEQ multiplex PCR; TCRdb keeps only in-frame clonotypes and omits some of them. The sample lists about 870,000 clones, approximately 92% occurring once. A note on this clone: What it binds is unknown.

General observations from the study: The sampled material consisted only of blood, and tissue repertoires are likely to differ. The study drew on few donors, limiting represented genetic and exposure-history diversity. Around 4.7% was the fraction of naive CD4 clonotypes found shared across a handful of donors.

This receptor was obtained from a man aged 25 to 40 in good health. The gene calls are TRBV29-1 and TRBJ2-1; D gene unclear. Material for sequencing was naive CD8+ T cells sorted from blood. The CDR3 loop reads CSVEGGRITYNEQFF. The CDR3 region has the DNA TGCAGCGTTGAAGGGGGTCGGATAACCTACAATGAGCAGTTCTTC.